This T cell receptor beta chain comes out of a study of blood T cell repertoires in COVID-19. Some clones are missing from TCRdb's copy, which holds only in-frame ones; the method was immunoSEQ multiplex PCR. The table has roughly 80,000 clones, just over 90% seen once; the top ten hold around 2.6%. CDR1 and CDR2 (germline): LNHDA, SQIVND (reference sequence). The CDR3 consists of 15 residues. V lost 2 bases to trimming and J lost 4 bases; unmatched junction nucleotides: 4. Sequenced sample: peripheral blood. The source is a man between 45 and 60 years old with COVID-19, enrolled during active disease. The V gene is TRBV19, the J gene TRBJ2-5, with 10 positions matching TRBD2. As DNA, the CDR3 is TGTGCCAGTAGTATACTAGCGGGAGTAGGAGAGACCCAGTACTTC. It is translated as CASSILAGVGETQYF.